Presented here are 13 T cell receptor beta chains from one specimen sequenced in a study of blood T cell repertoires in COVID-19 (dated by TCRdb to the early 2020s). Libraries were prepared through the immunoSEQ multiplex PCR assay. TCRdb took this table from immuneACCESS and kept in-frame rearrangements with V and J called. Such tables lack part of the clones; where checked against another copy, unresolved V genes explain under half of the gap, and the rest is unexplained. This sample comprises under 250,000 clones, about 88% of them detected only once. Less than 8.5% of the sample is taken by the ten largest. Sequencing was carried out using peripheral blood. These receptors all stem from a woman in her 70s with active or convalescent COVID-19.

Only a few counts were recorded for this clone. This chain joins TRBV3-1 (or the pseudogene TRBV3-2) and TRBJ1-6; D gene unclear. The V end lost 5 bases, the J end lost 12 bases, and 14 bases lay between the germline ends. Germline CDR1 is LGHDT and CDR2 is YNNKEL (reference sequence). CDR3 length equals 13 residues. CDR3 bases: TGTGCCAGCAGCAGGGAGGTAGTGCGACCCCTCCACTTT. It is translated as CASSREVVRPLHF.

The genes are TRBV6-5 and TRBJ1-2; 8 nucleotides align to TRBD1. CDR3 length: 14 residues. Trimming removed 7 bases from V and 4 bases from J; junction bases left unmatched: 8. CDR1 MNHEY and CDR2 SVGAGI come from the germline V gene. The CDR3: CASIPDRAGYGYTF. As DNA, the CDR3 is TGTGCCAGCATTCCGGACAGGGCCGGCTATGGCTACACCTTC.

The chain carries TRBV14 and TRBJ1-6; 7 bases agree with TRBD1. This CDR3 contains 15 residues. The V gene end was trimmed by 6 bases and the J gene end by 8 bases; junction bases not matched to a gene: 10. Germline CDR1 and CDR2: SGHDN and FVKESK. Written as DNA, the CDR3 is TGTGCCAGCAGTAACCTAAACAGGGGTGATTCACCCCTCCACTTT. Encoded protein: CASSNLNRGDSPLHF.

This chain uses TRBV29-1 with TRBJ2-2; TRBD1 is a possible D gene (6 bases). Per the germline V gene, CDR1 is SQVTM and CDR2 is ANQGSEA. V was trimmed by 5 bases and J by 4 bases, leaving 14 bases between them. There are 14 residues in the CDR3. Here the CDR3 DNA reads TGCAGCGTTTCTCCAGGGGCTTTCACCGGGGAGCTGTTTTTT. Amino acids: CSVSPGAFTGELFF.

This rearrangement joins TRBV12-2 to TRBJ2-3; the table names TRBD2, a call not compared with the DNA. TRBV12-2 is noted as a pseudogene. CDR3 length equals 12 residues. This CDR3 is CASRLYTDTQYF. The CDR3 coding sequence is TGTGCAAGTCGCTTGTACACAGATACGCAGTATTTT.

The chain has TRBV9 and TRBJ1-2, with D maybe TRBD1 (5 bases). The germline V gene has CDR1 SGDLS and CDR2 YYNGEE. This CDR3 comprises 13 residues. V was clipped by 4 bases and J by 3 bases, with 10 bases between them. The CDR3 DNA sequence: TGTGCCAGCAGCCAGACAGCTTACTATGGCTACACCTTC. This encodes CASSQTAYYGYTF.

The V gene is TRBV6-5, the J gene TRBJ2-4, with TRBD1 matching 7 bases. CDR1 is MNHEY, CDR2 SVGAGI, per germline. CDR3 length: 15 residues. The V gene end was trimmed by 0 bases and the J gene end by 10 bases; junction bases not matched to a gene: 9. The CDR3 DNA reads TGTGCCAGCAGTTACTCGAGCTCAGGGGGTTGGATTCAGTACTTC. Its protein product is CASSYSSSGGWIQYF.

This clone was picked up one time. The rearrangement links TRBV6-2 or TRBV6-3 to TRBJ2-1; TRBD1 might be the D (5 bases). Trimming cost V 2 bases and J 6 bases, with 11 bases left between them. The CDR3 totals 14 residues. Germline-derived CDR1 and CDR2 are MNHEY and SVGEGT. As DNA, the CDR3 is TGTGCCAGCAGTTACGGCGACAGTACCAATGAGCAGTTCTTC. Encoded protein: CASSYGDSTNEQFF.

V and J are TRBV6-5 and TRBJ1-1, with TRBD1 as a possible D gene (5 bases). The V end was cut by 6 bases, the J end by 11 bases, with 16 bases between. This CDR3 spans 12 amino acids. The germline gives CDR1 MNHEY, CDR2 SVGAGI. CDR3 DNA: TGTGCCAGCAGCAGGGACTCCAGAGGTGCTTTCTTT. It codes for CASSRDSRGAFF.

V is TRBV9 and J is TRBJ1-2; a possible D gene is TRBD1 (5 bases). Germline V gene sequence: CDR1 SGDLS, CDR2 YYNGEE. The CDR3 is made up of 18 amino acids. V lost 3 bases and J 1 base, leaving 22 bases between the germline ends. The CDR3 sequence: CASSAGNGGSSFNYGYTF. For the CDR3, the DNA is TGTGCCAGCAGCGCTGGCAACGGGGGGTCCTCCTTTAACTATGGCTACACCTTC. The whole variable domain, remainder taken from reference TRBV9 and TRBJ1-2, is DSGVTQTPKHLITATGQRVTLRCSPRSGDLSVYWYQQSLDQGLQFLIQYYNGEERAKGNILERFSAQQFPDLHSELNLSSLELGDSALYFCASSAGNGGSSFNYGYTFGSGTRLTVV.

The chain carries TRBV11-3 and TRBJ2-1; D is unresolved. Trimming pared 5 bases from V and 3 bases from J, leaving 11 bases between. Germline CDR1 reads SGHNT; CDR2 reads YENEEA. The CDR3 has 14 residues. The CDR3 region has the DNA TGTGCCAGCAGCCCAATGTCGGGCTACAATGAGCAGTTCTTC. This gives the protein CASSPMSGYNEQFF.

The genes are TRBV10-3 and TRBJ2-3, with 10 nucleotides matching TRBD1. Trimming took 10 bases from V and 8 from J; bases not matched to a gene: 12. The CDR3 is 14 residues long. In germline, CDR1 is ENHRY, CDR2 SYGVKD. CDR3 coding DNA: TGTGCCACCCTCGGGGACAGGGGCGGAGGTACGCAGTATTTT. It translates to CATLGDRGGGTQYF.

The rearrangement joins TRBV5-4 to TRBJ1-1, with a possible D match to TRBD1 (5 bases). Per the germline V gene, CDR1 is SGHNT and CDR2 is YYREEE (reference sequence). Trimming removed 4 bases from V and 1 base from J, with 11 bases in between. This CDR3 comprises 14 residues. CDR3 in DNA: TGTGCCAGCAGCCTGGGGCAGTCGAACACTGAAGCTTTCTTT. Translated: CASSLGQSNTEAFF.